This T cell receptor beta chain appears in the sequencing data of a study of CXCR3-negative and CXCR3-positive naive CD8 T cells. The wider study: For each library, about 1.5 +/- 0.3 million TRB reads were obtained, some 130 million in total. Study results and limitations: TRB CDR3s were more hydrophobic in CXCR3-positive than in CXCR3-negative naive cells.

Remarks on this clonotype: Its antigen is currently unknown.

UMI labels and 5' RACE were used to prepare the TRB cDNA libraries. TCRdb reworked the 5' RACE reads into one entry per CDR3 protein, no DNA. This repertoire includes 5,100 or so distinct CDR3 sequences. The CDR3 extends over 12 amino acids. Per the germline V gene, CDR1 is SGHTA and CDR2 is FQGNSA. Material for sequencing was naive CXCR3+ CD8+ T cells from blood. Subset described: CD45RO-CCR7+CD27+CD95- naive CD8+ T cells expressing CXCR3 (TNR3+). The rearrangement links TRBV7-2 to TRBJ1-2; TCRdb selects TRBD1, and the lack of DNA leaves this call unchecked. The TCR was taken from a human donor in good health. Some clones in this sample may be carry-over from other donors' samples. CDR3 sequence reads: CASSLGQYGYTF.